This TCR beta chain was captured by sequencing in a study of Graves' ophthalmopathy and Graves' hyperthyroidism. RNA transcripts provided the template for amplifying TCR beta CDR3 regions. First-round RT-PCR relied on HTBI primers, and a second-round multiplex PCR came next. TCRdb called the multiplex PCR reads again in MiXCR, with one record for every CDR3 protein. The table shows over a million distinct CDR3 sequences, with 35% to 40% occurring only once. The clonotype originates from an adult man with Graves' hyperthyroidism. The sequenced sample consisted of peripheral blood or thyroid tissue (not recorded which).

The CDR3 is CASSARRAGKTEAFF. The CDR3 DNA is TGTGCCAGCAGTGCTAGACGTGCCGGGAAGACTGAAGCTTTCTTT. V usage is TRBV7-9 and J usage is TRBJ1-1; no firm D call. Germline V gene lookup returns CDR1 SEHNR and CDR2 FQNEAQ (reference sequence). Trimming took off 6 bases at V and 5 bases at J, with 19 bases between the two ends. There are 15 residues in the CDR3. Drawing the rest from reference TRBV7-9 and TRBJ1-1, the complete variable domain is DTGVSQNPRHKITKRGQNVTFRCDPISEHNRLYWYRQTLGQGPEFLTYFQNEAQLEKSRLLSDRFSAERPKGSFSTLEIQRTEQGDSAMYLCASSARRAGKTEAFFGQGTRLTVV.